This T cell receptor (beta chain) was identified in a study of blood T cell repertoires in COVID-19. Seattle researchers signed up patients amid active infection and tracked them longitudinally. The CDR3 is 18 residues long. The V end was cut by 3 bases, the J end by 1 base, with 21 bases between. Per the germline V gene, CDR1 is SGHNT and CDR2 is YYREEE (reference sequence). Original handling: Counts of nucleated cells, estimated from reference gene primer amplification, were obtained. Sequencing used immunoSEQ multiplex PCR; TCRdb keeps in-frame clones, though not all of them. V and J calls and clone size are those listed in that table; D and trimming were worked out from the DNA. Of 400,000 to 450,000 clones listed, roughly 89% are singletons.

The V gene is TRBV5-4, the J gene TRBJ2-3; D is perhaps TRBD2 (6 bases). The sample taken for sequencing was peripheral blood. The TCR was taken from a man aged 18 to 35 with COVID-19, enrolled during active disease. CDR3 amino acids: CASSWGGAGRAGTDTQYF. The CDR3 DNA follows: TGTGCCAGCAGCTGGGGAGGAGCGGGCAGGGCGGGCACAGATACGCAGTATTTT. The complete variable domain, with remaining parts taken from reference TRBV5-4 and TRBJ2-3, reads ETGVTQSPTHLIKTRGQQVTLRCSSQSGHNTVSWYQQALGQGPQFIFQYYREEENGRGNFPPRFSGLQFPNYSSELNVNALELDDSALYLCASSWGGAGRAGTDTQYFGPGTRLTVL.